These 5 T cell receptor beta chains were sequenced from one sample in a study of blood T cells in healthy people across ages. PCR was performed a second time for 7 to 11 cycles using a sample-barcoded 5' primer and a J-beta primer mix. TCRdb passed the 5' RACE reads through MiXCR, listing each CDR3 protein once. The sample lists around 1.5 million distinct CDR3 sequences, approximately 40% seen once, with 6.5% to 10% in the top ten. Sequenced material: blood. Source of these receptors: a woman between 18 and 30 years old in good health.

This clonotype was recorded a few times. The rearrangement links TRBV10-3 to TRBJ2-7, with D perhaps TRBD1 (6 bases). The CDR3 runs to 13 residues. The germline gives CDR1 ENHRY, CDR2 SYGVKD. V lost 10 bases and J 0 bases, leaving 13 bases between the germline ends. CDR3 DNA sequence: TGTGCCACCACAGGGATGGGCTCCTACGAGCAGTACTTC. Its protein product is CATTGMGSYEQYF.

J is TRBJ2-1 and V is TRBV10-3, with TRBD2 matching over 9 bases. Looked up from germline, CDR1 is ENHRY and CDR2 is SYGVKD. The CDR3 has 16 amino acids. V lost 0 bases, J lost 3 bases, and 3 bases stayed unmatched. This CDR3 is CAISESTSGHYNEQFF. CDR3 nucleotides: TGTGCCATCAGTGAGTCGACTAGCGGACACTACAATGAGCAGTTCTTC.

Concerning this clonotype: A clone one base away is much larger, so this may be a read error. The CDR3 region is CASSQDFVGWDDYTF. The CDR3 coding sequence is TGCGCCAGCAGCCAAGATTTTGTTGGGTGGGATGACTACACCTTC. This chain connects TRBV4-1 to TRBJ1-2; D unclear. Germline CDR1 and CDR2: MGHRA and YSYEKL. This CDR3 is built from 15 residues. V gave up 0 bases and J gave up 10 bases, with 18 bases separating them.

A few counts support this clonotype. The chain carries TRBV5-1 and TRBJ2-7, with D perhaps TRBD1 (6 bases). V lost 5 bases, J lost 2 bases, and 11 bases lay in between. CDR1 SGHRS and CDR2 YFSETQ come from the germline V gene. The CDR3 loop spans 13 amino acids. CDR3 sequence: CASSTGLPYEQYF. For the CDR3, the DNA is TGCGCCAGCAGTACAGGGCTACCCTACGAGCAGTACTTC.

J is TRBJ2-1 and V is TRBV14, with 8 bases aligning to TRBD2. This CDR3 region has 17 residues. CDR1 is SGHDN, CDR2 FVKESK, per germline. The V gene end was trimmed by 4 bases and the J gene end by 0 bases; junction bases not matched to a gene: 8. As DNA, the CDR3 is TGTGCCAGCAGCCCCTTAGCGGGGACCCTCTCCTACAATGAGCAGTTCTTC. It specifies CASSPLAGTLSYNEQFF.